This TCR beta chain appears in the sequencing data of a study of blood T cell repertoires in COVID-19. The authors' processing: Amplification with reference gene primers provided the estimates of nucleated cell counts. Only in-frame clones appear in the TCRdb table, and some are missing; sequencing was by immunoSEQ multiplex PCR. D and trimming were read from the DNA, whereas the V and J calls and clone size are those reported in that table. The profile shows 130,000 or so clones, 75% to 85% of them singletons. V trimming: 3 bases; J trimming: 4 bases; junction bases outside the gene matches: 12. The CDR3 extends over 17 amino acids. Germline CDR1 and CDR2: KGHSH and LQKENI.

The genes are TRBV18 and TRBJ1-1; 9 nucleotides align to TRBD1. Sequences were obtained from peripheral blood. This TCR came from a man at least 80 years old with acute or convalescent COVID-19. As DNA, the CDR3 is TGTGCCAGCTCACCCCCCCCCGGGACAGGGCGGTTCACTGAAGCTTTCTTT. As protein: CASSPPPGTGRFTEAFF.